This paragraph reports one T cell receptor (beta chain). Antigen specificity is unknown. TCRdb reanalysed the reads using MiXCR and keeps one entry per CDR3 protein. The sample records around 270,000 distinct CDR3 sequences, over 8% being singletons. This specimen comes from a study of T cell repertoires in cytomegalovirus infection. Broader study findings: Public TCR beta family frequency separated CMV-and-HLA carriers, including in an independent cohort.

The CDR3 is made up of 13 amino acids. Trimming took off 5 bases at V and 4 bases at J, with 11 bases between the two ends. Germline CDR1 and CDR2: SGHRS and YFSETQ. The sample consisted of PBMCs. This chain joins TRBV5-1 and TRBJ2-3; D is perhaps TRBD2 (5 bases). The clonotype was recovered from a human donor in good health (CMV status not recorded). Some clones in this sample may be carry-over from other donors' samples. CDR3 amino acids: CASRNSVPDTQYF. CDR3 in DNA: TGCGCCAGCAGAAATAGCGTCCCAGATACGCAGTATTTT.